These 21 T cell receptor beta chains were all obtained from the same sample, sequenced in a study of blood T cell repertoires in COVID-19. Some clones are missing from TCRdb's copy, which holds only in-frame ones; the method was immunoSEQ multiplex PCR. The profile shows around 300,000 clones, about nine tenths of them singletons. The material sequenced was peripheral blood. All receptors derive from a woman aged 40 to 50 who had recovered from COVID-19.

The rearrangement uses TRBV4-1 and TRBJ2-7, with 16 bases that match TRBD2. Germline V CDR1 and CDR2: MGHRA, YSYEKL. The CDR3 has 14 residues. V lost 3 bases and J lost 7; bases outside the gene matches: 0. The CDR3 reads CASSQGLAGGEQYF. CDR3 sequence (DNA): TGCGCCAGCAGCCAGGGACTAGCGGGAGGGGAGCAGTACTTC.

The chain couples TRBV7-2 to TRBJ1-3; weak D call: TRBD1 (6 bases). There are 14 residues in the CDR3. V lost 5 bases and J lost 2, with 10 bases in between. In germline, CDR1 is SGHTA, CDR2 FQGNSA. The CDR3 DNA is TGTGCCAGCAGCGAACGACAGGCTGGAAACACCATATATTTT. This translates into CASSERQAGNTIYF.

The chain joins TRBV6-6 to TRBJ2-1; 11 nucleotides line up with TRBD2. This CDR3 contains 15 residues. The germline V gene has CDR1 MNHNY and CDR2 SVGAGI (reference sequence). With 7 bases clipped from V and 5 bases from J, the junction kept 7 bases outside the gene matches. CDR3 residues: CASTLTSGRNNEQFF. The CDR3 DNA follows: TGTGCCAGCACCCTTACTAGCGGGAGAAACAATGAGCAGTTCTTC.

The chain carries TRBV7-9 and TRBJ2-4, with TRBD1 as a possible D gene (6 bases). V was trimmed by 3 bases and J by 9 bases, leaving 15 bases between them. Germline lookup yields CDR1 SEHNR and CDR2 FQNEAQ (reference sequence). CDR3 length: 14 residues. The CDR3 sequence: CASSFEGTPGIQYF. CDR3 nucleotide sequence: TGTGCCAGCAGCTTCGAGGGGACACCGGGCATTCAGTACTTC.

This clone was detected once. Within the sample, other DNA sequences also encode this same CDR3. This chain uses TRBV7-9 with TRBJ1-1, with D possibly matching TRBD1 (5 bases). Trimming stripped 1 base from V and 0 bases from J, with 9 bases between. The CDR3 consists of 15 residues. Germline V gives CDR1 SEHNR, CDR2 FQNEAQ (reference sequence). CDR3 bases: TGTGCCAGCAGCTTAGGTGGGGGGATGAACACTGAAGCTTTCTTT. It translates to CASSLGGGMNTEAFF. The full variable domain, completed using reference TRBV7-9 and TRBJ1-1, is DTGVSQNPRHKITKRGQNVTFRCDPISEHNRLYWYRQTLGQGPEFLTYFQNEAQLEKSRLLSDRFSAERPKGSFSTLEIQRTEQGDSAMYLCASSLGGGMNTEAFFGQGTRLTVV.

This chain uses TRBV10-2 with TRBJ1-2, with D maybe TRBD1 (5 bases). Trimming shortened V by 0 bases and J by 2 bases, and 13 bases separated the two germline ends. The CDR3 runs 16 residues. CDR1 is WSHSY and CDR2 is SAAADI in the germline V gene. The CDR3 loop reads CASSESLRGTNYGYTF. The CDR3 region has the DNA TGCGCCAGCAGTGAGTCACTTAGGGGCACCAACTATGGCTACACCTTC.

This chain connects TRBV7-8 to TRBJ2-3, with D unresolved. V lost 7 bases and J 6 bases, leaving 17 bases between the germline ends. This CDR3 is 14 amino acids long. The V gene's germline CDR1 is SGHVS and CDR2 FQNEAQ. The CDR3 nucleotides are TGTGCCAGCATCCCGACTCTCCCTGGGGATACGCAGTATTTT. Translated: CASIPTLPGDTQYF.

The chain employs TRBV27 and TRBJ2-1, with TRBD2 identical over 8 bases. The V and J ends lost 5 bases and 3 bases, in that order; junction bases with no gene match: 6. This CDR3 is 15 amino acids long. Germline V gene lookup returns CDR1 MNHEY and CDR2 SMNVEV (reference sequence). This CDR3 is CASSRGTSGYNEQFF. As DNA, the CDR3 is TGTGCCAGCAGTAGAGGAACTAGCGGCTACAATGAGCAGTTCTTC.

The gene calls are TRBV30 and TRBJ2-1; D is unclear. The CDR3 length is 12 residues. Germline values: CDR1 GTSNPN, CDR2 SVGIG (reference sequence). The V and J ends lost 5 bases and 7 bases respectively, with 12 bases between them. CDR3 bases: TGTGCCTGGGGGCGAGTGGTTAATGAGCAGTTCTTC. It specifies CAWGRVVNEQFF.

The chain joins TRBV9 to TRBJ2-1; 14 positions match TRBD2. V shed 6 bases, J shed 6 bases, and the junction held 5 bases outside the gene matches. Germline CDR1 reads SGDLS; CDR2 reads YYNGEE. CDR3 length: 15 amino acids. In DNA form, the CDR3 reads TGTGCCAGCAACCCGACTAGCGGGAGGGCCAATGAGCAGTTCTTC. This encodes CASNPTSGRANEQFF.

This chain connects TRBV5-5 to TRBJ2-7; TRBD1 matches at 9 bases. The length of the CDR3 is 13 residues. The trim removed 3 bases at V and 7 bases at J, leaving 5 bases unmatched. Germline V gene sequence: CDR1 SGHKS, CDR2 YYEKEE (reference sequence). DNA of the CDR3: TGTGCCAGCAGCTCATGGACAGGGGAGGAGCAGTACTTC. This gives the protein CASSSWTGEEQYF.

The chain couples TRBV27 to TRBJ1-5, with D hard to call. V gave up 3 bases and J gave up 0 bases, with 9 bases separating them. Germline V gene data show CDR1 as MNHEY and CDR2 as SMNVEV (reference sequence). CDR3 length: 15 residues. CDR3 in DNA: TGTGCCAGCAGTTTCTCTCGGTATAGCAATCAGCCCCAGCATTTT. This gives the protein CASSFSRYSNQPQHF.

The chain is built from TRBV5-1 and TRBJ1-3, with TRBD1 identical over 7 bases. Trimming cost V 5 bases and J 0 bases; bases outside gene matches: 5. This CDR3 contains 15 residues. Germline-derived CDR1 and CDR2 are SGHRS and YFSETQ. CDR3 sequence (DNA): TGCGCCAGCAGACCTACAGGGGTCTCTGGAAACACCATATATTTT. Protein product: CASRPTGVSGNTIYF.

The gene calls are TRBV19 and TRBJ1-5; possibly TRBD1 for D (5 bases). Germline V lookup: CDR1 LNHDA, CDR2 SQIVND (reference sequence). This CDR3 has 14 residues. V lost 5 bases, J lost 7 bases, and 15 bases lay in between. DNA of the CDR3: TGTGCCAGTAGTGCGGGGGGGTGGTACCAGCCCCAGCATTTT. Its translation is CASSAGGWYQPQHF.

The chain links TRBV2 to TRBJ2-2; TRBD1 matches 11 bases. With 6 bases clipped from V and 5 bases from J, the junction kept 5 bases outside the gene matches. Germline V gene lookup returns CDR1 SNHLY and CDR2 FYNNEI. The CDR3 loop spans 15 amino acids. CDR3 nucleotide sequence: TGTGCCAGCAGGTGGGGGACAGGGGGTACCGGGGAGCTGTTTTTT. It translates to CASRWGTGGTGELFF. The entire variable domain, with the rest obtained from reference TRBV2 and TRBJ2-2, is as follows: EPEVTQTPSHQVTQMGQEVILRCVPISNHLYFYWYRQILGQKVEFLVSFYNNEISEKSEIFDDQFSVERPDGSNFTLKIRSTKLEDSAMYFCASRWGTGGTGELFFGEGSRLTVL.

This rearrangement joins TRBV3-1 (or the pseudogene TRBV3-2) to TRBJ1-1; tentative D call: TRBD1 (5 bases). The V end lost 4 bases, the J end lost 0 bases, and 12 bases lay between the germline ends. The CDR3 extends over 15 amino acids. Germline V gene sequence: CDR1 LGHDT, CDR2 YNNKEL (reference sequence). As DNA, the CDR3 is TGTGCCAGCAGCCCCCGACAGCATATGAACACTGAAGCTTTCTTT. This sequence encodes CASSPRQHMNTEAFF.

The rearrangement links TRBV10-3 to TRBJ2-3; TRBD2 aligns across 10 bases. V shed 10 bases, J shed 5 bases, and the junction held 9 bases outside the gene matches. This CDR3 has 14 amino acids. Germline values: CDR1 ENHRY, CDR2 SYGVKD. In DNA form, the CDR3 reads TGTGCCACCGCGCGCCTAGCGGGGGAAGATACGCAGTATTTT. This gives the protein CATARLAGEDTQYF.

This clone turned up a few times. The rearrangement joins TRBV5-4 to TRBJ2-3; 15 bases line up with TRBD2. Trimming cost V 2 bases and J 3 bases; bases outside gene matches: 1. CDR1 is SGHNT and CDR2 is YYREEE in the germline V gene (reference sequence). The CDR3 sequence is 16 residues long. The CDR3 loop reads CASSFGTSGRTDTQYF. DNA of the CDR3: TGTGCCAGCAGCTTTGGGACTAGCGGGAGGACAGATACGCAGTATTTT.

J is TRBJ1-2 and V is TRBV2; 8 nucleotides match TRBD1. The CDR3 sequence is 14 residues long. After removal of 8 bases from V and 6 bases from J, the junction contained 11 bases not matched to a gene. Germline V CDR1 and CDR2: SNHLY, FYNNEI. The CDR3 here is CASRLLQGGNGYTF. The CDR3 region has the DNA TGTGCCAGCCGGTTACTACAGGGGGGGAATGGCTACACCTTC.

The rearrangement uses TRBV6-5 and TRBJ2-5; weak D call: TRBD2 (5 bases). CDR1 MNHEY and CDR2 SVGAGI come from the germline V gene. The V end lost 4 bases, the J end lost 4 bases, and 10 bases lay between the germline ends. The CDR3 is 13 residues long. CDR3 amino acids: CASSLSGTETQYF. In DNA, the CDR3 is TGTGCCAGCAGTTTGAGCGGTACAGAGACCCAGTACTTC.

This chain uses TRBV30 with TRBJ1-2; D is uncertain. Germline V gene sequence: CDR1 GTSNPN, CDR2 SVGIG (reference sequence). The V and J ends lost 4 bases and 4 bases respectively, with 13 bases between them. The CDR3 has 13 amino acids. CDR3 loop: CAWTAGSPYGYTF. CDR3 DNA sequence: TGTGCCTGGACAGCGGGGTCGCCCTATGGCTACACCTTC. Complete variable domain (other parts from reference TRBV30 and TRBJ1-2): SQTIHQWPATLVQPVGSPLSLECTVEGTSNPNLYWYRQAAGRGLQLLFYSVGIGQISSEVPQNLSASRPQDRQFILSSKKLLLSDSGFYLCAWTAGSPYGYTFGSGTRLTVV.